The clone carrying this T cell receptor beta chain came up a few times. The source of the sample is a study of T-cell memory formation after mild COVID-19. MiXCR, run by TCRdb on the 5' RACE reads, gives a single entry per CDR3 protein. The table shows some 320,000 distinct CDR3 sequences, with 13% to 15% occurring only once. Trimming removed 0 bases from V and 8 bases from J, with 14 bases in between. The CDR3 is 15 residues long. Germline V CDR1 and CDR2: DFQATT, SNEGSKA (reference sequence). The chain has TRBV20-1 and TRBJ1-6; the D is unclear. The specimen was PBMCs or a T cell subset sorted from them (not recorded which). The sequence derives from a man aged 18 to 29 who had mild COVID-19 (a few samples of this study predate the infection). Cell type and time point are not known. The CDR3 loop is CSAREFERTHSPLHF. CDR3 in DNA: TGCAGTGCTAGAGAATTTGAGCGGACCCATTCACCCCTCCACTTT.